The clone carrying this T cell receptor beta chain occurred once. This sample was taken from a study of blood T cell repertoires in COVID-19. Method: immunoSEQ multiplex PCR; TCRdb's copy keeps in-frame clones and lacks some. The sample comprises 25,000 to 30,000 clones, roughly 87% of which are singletons, and 15% to 20% rests with the top ten. This receptor was identified in a human donor in a cohort sampled during active COVID-19. Specimen: peripheral blood.

This CDR3 is CASSFIGQGGRSYEQYF. The CDR3 nucleotides read TGTGCCAGCAGTTTTATTGGACAGGGGGGAAGGTCCTACGAGCAGTACTTC. V is TRBV27 and J is TRBJ2-7, with TRBD1 matching 10 bases. This CDR3 has 17 amino acids. Germline lookup yields CDR1 MNHEY and CDR2 SMNVEV (reference sequence). J gave up 1 base and V 3 bases, and 9 bases lay outside the gene matches.